This entry is about one T cell receptor (beta chain). The antigen is undetermined. Germline V lookup: CDR1 MDHEN, CDR2 SYDVKM. The trim removed 4 bases at V and 1 base at J, leaving 7 bases unmatched. This CDR3 is built from 16 residues. The data are from a study of human thymus T cells. Whole-study results and caveats: The authors found apparently biased V and J gene usage in thymic and blood repertoires.

The data were produced by immunoSEQ multiplex PCR, yet TCRdb's version contains in-frame clones alone and is incomplete. Here the sample spans roughly 54,000 clones, roughly 94% being singletons. A roughly 0.45-1 mL peripheral blood aliquot was taken intraoperatively from four of eight donors. Blood DNA came from all available leukocytes, not a fixed cell number. The receptor's source is a boy younger than two with a congenital heart defect but otherwise immunologically healthy. Sequences were obtained from blood. The chain combines TRBV28 with TRBJ2-1; 7 bases match TRBD1. CDR3 in amino acids: CASSSWGQSSYNEQFF. In DNA form, the CDR3 reads TGTGCCAGCAGTTCGTGGGGACAGTCTTCCTACAATGAGCAGTTCTTC. Based on the CDR3 plus reference TRBV28 and TRBJ2-1, the full variable domain is DVKVTQSSRYLVKRTGEKVFLECVQDMDHENMFWYRQDPGLGLRLIYFSYDVKMKEKGDIPEGYSVSREKKERFSLILESASTNQTSMYLCASSSWGQSSYNEQFFGPGTRLTVL.